The 18 T cell receptor beta chains given below trace back to one sample, sequenced in a study of blood T cells in healthy people across ages. The use of a sample-barcoded 5' primer and a J-beta primer mix characterized a second PCR of roughly 7 to 12 cycles. TCRdb reprocessed the 5' RACE reads via MiXCR and lists one record per CDR3 protein. The sample yields about 500,000 distinct CDR3 sequences, approximately 25% seen once. The same specimen was also included in a second study, on T cells of mothers and their children.

Source material: blood. The receptor source for this set is a boy under 18 in good health.

The rearrangement uses TRBV10-3 and TRBJ2-5, with 8 bases identical to TRBD2. Judging by the DNA end, TRBJ2-1 fits better; the J call may be wrong. This CDR3 has 14 residues. Germline CDR1 reads ENHRY; CDR2 reads SYGVKD. CDR3 DNA sequence: TGTGCCATCATGGGGAGCGGGAGAGGTAATGAGCAGTTCTTC. As protein: CAIMGSGRGNEQFF.

This clonotype was observed a few times. V and J are TRBV3-1 and TRBJ1-5; possibly TRBD1 for D (5 bases). This CDR3 region has 23 residues. The V and J ends lost 0 bases and 3 bases respectively, with 33 bases between them. CDR1 LGHDT and CDR2 YNNKEL come from the germline V gene (reference sequence). CDR3 in DNA: TGTGCCAGCAGCCAAGATCCCCCTTGGGGGAGAGAGGTGATTAGTGGCACCAATCAGCCCCAGCATTTT. Translation: CASSQDPPWGREVISGTNQPQHF.

This clonotype has ten or more counts. V gene TRBV4-1 combines with J gene TRBJ2-5; 10 bases line up with TRBD1. The DNA end favors TRBJ2-1, so the J call may be wrong. The CDR3 extends over 15 amino acids. Germline V gene data show CDR1 as MGHRA and CDR2 as YSYEKL. CDR3 region: CASSLGTGAYNEQFF. The CDR3, as DNA: TGCGCCAGCAGCCTAGGGACAGGGGCTTACAATGAGCAGTTCTTC.

V usage is TRBV10-3 and J usage is TRBJ1-2, with TRBD1 matching over 7 bases. The CDR3 spans 14 residues. Germline CDR1 ENHRY, CDR2 SYGVKD. V was pared by 2 bases and J by 3 bases, with 3 bases of the junction left unmatched. The chain's CDR3 is CAISEGTAYYGYTF. The CDR3 DNA follows: TGTGCCATCAGTGAGGGGACAGCTTACTATGGCTACACCTTC.

The CDR3 region has the DNA TGTGCCAGCAGCGAAGGACAGACCTATAATGAAAAACTGTTTTTT. Translation: CASSEGQTYNEKLFF. The chain carries TRBV11-2 and TRBJ1-4; D is possibly TRBD1 (6 bases). Germline values: CDR1 SGHAT, CDR2 FQNNGV. Trimming left V 5 bases short and J 4 bases short, with 14 bases between. The CDR3 is made up of 15 amino acids.

The J gene is TRBJ2-7, the V gene TRBV7-2; the D gene is possibly TRBD1 (6 bases). The CDR3 is 16 amino acids. V was clipped by 4 bases and J by 6 bases, with 22 bases between them. Germline values: CDR1 SGHTA, CDR2 FQGNSA. CDR3 nucleotides: TGTGCCAGCAGCTATGGTTTGGGGGCCCTCGAGGCCGAGCAGTACTTC. It encodes CASSYGLGALEAEQYF.

The chain links TRBV9 to TRBJ2-7; 8 nucleotides align to TRBD2. The germline CDR1 and CDR2 sequences are SGDLS and YYNGEE. V lost 0 bases to trimming and J lost 6 bases; unmatched junction nucleotides: 8. The CDR3 has 15 residues. CDR3 loop: CASSVAPGGPSEQYF. Written as DNA, the CDR3 is TGTGCCAGCAGCGTAGCCCCGGGAGGGCCTAGCGAGCAGTACTTC.

This sequence joins TRBV10-3 and TRBJ2-3, with TRBD1 matching over 8 bases. The CDR3 consists of 15 residues. Germline V gene lookup returns CDR1 ENHRY and CDR2 SYGVKD. Germline trimming cut 1 base from V and 2 bases from J; bases unmatched to any gene: 2. The CDR3 region is CAISEYRGNTDTQYF. As DNA, the CDR3 is TGTGCCATCAGTGAGTACAGGGGGAACACAGATACGCAGTATTTT.

Written as DNA, the CDR3 is TGTGCCAGCAGCACCCTTGGAGGGGGGGCTAATGAGCAGTTCTTC. Its protein is CASSTLGGGANEQFF. The rearrangement joins TRBV6-6 to TRBJ2-5; tentative D call: TRBD2 (7 bases). Judging by the DNA end, TRBJ2-1 fits better; the J call may be wrong. This CDR3 spans 15 amino acids. The germline CDR1 and CDR2 sequences are MNHNY and SVGAGI (reference sequence).

This CDR3 reads CASSEFGWRDLNTEAFF. CDR3 bases: TGTGCCAGCAGTGAATTCGGTTGGAGGGACTTGAACACTGAAGCTTTCTTT. This chain joins TRBV2 and TRBJ1-1; maybe TRBD1 (5 bases). V lost 2 bases, J lost 0 bases, and 16 bases lay in between. Germline values: CDR1 SNHLY, CDR2 FYNNEI. The CDR3 is 17 amino acids.

The sample holds a few counts of this clonotype. The chain joins TRBV20-1 to TRBJ2-5, with D uncertain. CDR1 is DFQATT, CDR2 SNEGSKA, per germline (reference sequence). Trimming removed 5 bases from V and 5 bases from J, with 9 bases in between. CDR3 size: 11 residues. CDR3 DNA: TGCAGTGCTTCAAAAGCGGAGACCCAGTACTTC. Protein product: CSASKAETQYF.

This rearrangement joins TRBV4-3 to TRBJ2-5; the D is unclear. Matching the DNA end better, TRBJ2-7 makes the J call doubtful. CDR1 is LGHNA and CDR2 is YSLEER in the germline V gene. The CDR3 is made up of 16 amino acids. CDR3 sequence: CASSQDPVKSSYEQYF. In DNA form, the CDR3 reads TGCGCCAGCAGCCAAGATCCAGTTAAAAGCTCCTACGAGCAGTACTTC.

V gene TRBV12-5 combines with J gene TRBJ1-1; no reliable D call. Germline CDR1 LGHNT, CDR2 FRNRAP. This CDR3 spans 15 amino acids. V gave up 1 base and J gave up 2 bases, with 11 bases separating them. The CDR3 sequence: CASGLDGNLNTEAFF. The CDR3 nucleotides are TGTGCTAGTGGTTTGGACGGAAATTTAAACACTGAAGCTTTCTTT.

The chain links TRBV7-9 to TRBJ2-3; 9 bases line up with TRBD2. Germline CDR1 SEHNR, CDR2 FQNEAQ (reference sequence). Trimming removed 2 bases from V and 4 bases from J; junction bases left unmatched: 10. This CDR3 has 17 residues. The CDR3 DNA sequence: TGTGCCAGCAGCTTACGCCCCGGACTAGCGAAGGCAGATACGCAGTATTTT. Its translation: CASSLRPGLAKADTQYF.

The chain employs TRBV29-1 and TRBJ2-5, with D possibly being TRBD1 or TRBD2 (5 bases each). Looked up from germline, CDR1 is SQVTM and CDR2 is ANQGSEA. V lost 7 bases to trimming and J lost 11 bases, with 20 bases between them. This CDR3 has 12 amino acids. The CDR3, as DNA: TGCAGCGCGCGACGGGACCCCTGGGAGCAGTACTTC. It encodes CSARRDPWEQYF.

V gene TRBV27 combines with J gene TRBJ2-1, with 7 bases identical to TRBD1. The CDR3 is 15 amino acids. From germline, CDR1 is MNHEY and CDR2 SMNVEV (reference sequence). The trim removed 5 bases at V and 6 bases at J, leaving 10 bases unmatched. CDR3 sequence (DNA): TGTGCCAGCAGTCCCAGACAGGGTATACGCAATGAGCAGTTCTTC. It is translated as CASSPRQGIRNEQFF.

The J gene is TRBJ2-4, the V gene TRBV6-5; unclear D gene. The CDR3 runs 17 residues. Trimming stripped 0 bases from V and 2 bases from J, with 14 bases between. Germline V gives CDR1 MNHEY, CDR2 SVGAGI. CDR3 amino acids: CASSYSFLRATKNIQYF. In nucleotides, the CDR3 is TGTGCCAGCAGTTACTCGTTTTTAAGAGCGACCAAAAACATTCAGTACTTC.

The genes are TRBV27 and TRBJ2-5, with 11 bases aligning to TRBD1. The DNA end is more similar to TRBJ2-7, so the J call may be wrong. The CDR3 is made up of 15 amino acids. CDR1 is MNHEY and CDR2 is SMNVEV in the germline V gene (reference sequence). This chain's CDR3 is CASSRDRGTSYEQYF. The DNA for the CDR3 is TGTGCCAGCAGTCGGGACAGGGGGACCTCCTACGAGCAGTACTTC.